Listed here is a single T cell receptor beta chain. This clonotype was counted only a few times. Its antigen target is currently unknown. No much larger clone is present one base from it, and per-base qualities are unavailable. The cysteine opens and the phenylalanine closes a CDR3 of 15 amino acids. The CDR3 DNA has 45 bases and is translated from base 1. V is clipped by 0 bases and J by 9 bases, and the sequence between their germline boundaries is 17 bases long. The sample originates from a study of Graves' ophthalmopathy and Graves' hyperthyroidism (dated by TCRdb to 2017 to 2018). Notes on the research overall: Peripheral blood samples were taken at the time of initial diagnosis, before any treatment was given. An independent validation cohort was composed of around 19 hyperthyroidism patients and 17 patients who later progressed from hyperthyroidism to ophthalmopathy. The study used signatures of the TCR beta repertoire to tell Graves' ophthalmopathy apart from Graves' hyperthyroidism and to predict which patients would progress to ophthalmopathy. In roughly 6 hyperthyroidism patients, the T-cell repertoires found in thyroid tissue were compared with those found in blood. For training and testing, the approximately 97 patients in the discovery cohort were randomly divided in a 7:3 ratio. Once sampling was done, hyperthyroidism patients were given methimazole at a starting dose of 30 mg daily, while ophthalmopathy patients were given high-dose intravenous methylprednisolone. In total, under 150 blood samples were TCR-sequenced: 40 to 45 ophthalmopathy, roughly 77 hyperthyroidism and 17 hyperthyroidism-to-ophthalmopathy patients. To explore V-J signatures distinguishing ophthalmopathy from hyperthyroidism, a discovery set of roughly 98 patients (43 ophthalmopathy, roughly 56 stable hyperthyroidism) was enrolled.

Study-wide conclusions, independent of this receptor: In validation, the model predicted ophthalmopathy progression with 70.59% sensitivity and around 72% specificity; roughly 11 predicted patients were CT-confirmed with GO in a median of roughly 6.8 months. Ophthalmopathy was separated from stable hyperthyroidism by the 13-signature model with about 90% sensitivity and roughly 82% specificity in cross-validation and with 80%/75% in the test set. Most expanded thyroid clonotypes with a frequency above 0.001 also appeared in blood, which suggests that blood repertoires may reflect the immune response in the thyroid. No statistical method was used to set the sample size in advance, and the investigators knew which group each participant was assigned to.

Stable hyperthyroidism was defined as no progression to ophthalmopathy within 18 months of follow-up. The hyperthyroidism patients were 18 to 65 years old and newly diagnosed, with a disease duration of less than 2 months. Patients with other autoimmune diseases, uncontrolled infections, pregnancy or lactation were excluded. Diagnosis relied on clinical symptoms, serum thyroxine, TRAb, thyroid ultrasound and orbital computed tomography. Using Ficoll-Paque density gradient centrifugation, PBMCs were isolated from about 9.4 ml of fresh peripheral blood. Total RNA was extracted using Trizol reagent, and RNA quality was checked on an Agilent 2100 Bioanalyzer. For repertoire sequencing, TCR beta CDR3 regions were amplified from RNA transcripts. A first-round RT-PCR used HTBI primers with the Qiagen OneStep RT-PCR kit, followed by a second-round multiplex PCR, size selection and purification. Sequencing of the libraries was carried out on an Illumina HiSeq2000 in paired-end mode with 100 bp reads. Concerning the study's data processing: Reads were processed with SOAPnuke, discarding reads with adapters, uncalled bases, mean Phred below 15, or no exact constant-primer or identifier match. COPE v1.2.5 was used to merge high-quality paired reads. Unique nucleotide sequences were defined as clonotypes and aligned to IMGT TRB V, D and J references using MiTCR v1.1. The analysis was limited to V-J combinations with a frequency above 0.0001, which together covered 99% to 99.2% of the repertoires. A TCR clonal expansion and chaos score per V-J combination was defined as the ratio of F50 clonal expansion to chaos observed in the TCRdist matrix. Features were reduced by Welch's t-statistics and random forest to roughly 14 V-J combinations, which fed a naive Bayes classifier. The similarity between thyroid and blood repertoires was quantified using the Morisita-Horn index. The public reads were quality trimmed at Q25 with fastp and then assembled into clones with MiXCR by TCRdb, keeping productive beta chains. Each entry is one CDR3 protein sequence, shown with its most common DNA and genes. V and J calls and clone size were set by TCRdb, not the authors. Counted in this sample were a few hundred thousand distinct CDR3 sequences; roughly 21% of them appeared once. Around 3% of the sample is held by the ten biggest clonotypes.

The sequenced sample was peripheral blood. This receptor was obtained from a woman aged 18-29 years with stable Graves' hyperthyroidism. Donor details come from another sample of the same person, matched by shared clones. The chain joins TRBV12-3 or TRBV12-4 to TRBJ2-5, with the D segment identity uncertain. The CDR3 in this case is CASSLAGTLQMAQYF. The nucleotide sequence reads TGTGCCAGCAGTTTAGCGGGAACACTACAAATGGCCCAGTACTTC.